The rows below give T cell receptor beta chains drawn from one sample of a study of blood T cell repertoires in COVID-19. Libraries were prepared by immunoSEQ multiplex PCR; TCRdb keeps only in-frame clonotypes and omits some of them. Of 200,000 to 300,000 clones in the sample, 70% to 90% were seen once. Sequencing was done on a sample of peripheral blood. Source of these receptors: a man aged 50 or older with COVID-19, enrolled during active disease. Both conserved end residues are part of each CDR3. A D gene is named only where the DNA matches it firmly. Clone size appears in some rows only: once, few, many, or a class for an expanded clone.

cdr3_aa: CASSQVRAGGEDEQFF
cdr3_nt: TGTGCCAGCAGCCAGGTCCGGGCGGGGGGCGAGGATGAGCAGTTCTTC
j_call: TRBJ2-1
cdr3_length: 16
clone_size: .
v_call: TRBV4-2
d_call: TRBD2

cdr3_aa: CASSLALALGQPTYGYTF
cdr3_nt: TGTGCCAGCAGCTTAGCCTTAGCGTTGGGACAGCCTACATATGGCTACACCTTC
j_call: TRBJ1-2
cdr3_length: 18
clone_size: .
v_call: TRBV11-3
d_call: TRBD1

cdr3_aa: CATSRDRDRAIGTQYF
cdr3_nt: TGTGCCACCAGCAGAGATCGGGACAGGGCCATTGGGACCCAGTACTTC
j_call: TRBJ2-5
cdr3_length: 16
clone_size: .
v_call: TRBV15
d_call: TRBD1

cdr3_aa: CASSLGSGMITFF
cdr3_nt: TGTGCCAGCAGCTTAGGCTCGGGGATGATTACTTTCTTT
j_call: TRBJ1-1
cdr3_length: 13
clone_size: .
v_call: TRBV13
d_call: .

cdr3_aa: CASSIQAGLAKNIQYF
cdr3_nt: TGTGCCAGCAGCATACAAGCGGGGTTGGCCAAAAACATTCAGTACTTC
j_call: TRBJ2-4
cdr3_length: 16
clone_size: .
v_call: TRBV13
d_call: TRBD2

cdr3_aa: CASSPSGGRTDTQYF
cdr3_nt: TGTGCCAGCAGTCCTAGCGGGGGCAGAACAGATACGCAGTATTTT
j_call: TRBJ2-3
cdr3_length: 15
clone_size: .
v_call: TRBV9
d_call: TRBD2

cdr3_aa: CASSDRTGYGYTF
cdr3_nt: TGTGCCAGCAGTGATAGGACAGGGTATGGCTACACCTTC
j_call: TRBJ1-2
cdr3_length: 13
clone_size: .
v_call: TRBV2
d_call: TRBD1

cdr3_aa: CASSEWSGGLGTGNTIYF
cdr3_nt: TGTGCCAGCAGTGAATGGTCAGGGGGCTTGGGTACTGGAAACACCATATATTTT
j_call: TRBJ1-3
cdr3_length: 18
clone_size: .
v_call: TRBV25-1
d_call: TRBD1

cdr3_aa: CASSRTGGTSNYGYTF
cdr3_nt: TGTGCCAGCTCAAGGACAGGGGGTACCTCTAACTATGGCTACACCTTC
j_call: TRBJ1-2
cdr3_length: 16
clone_size: .
v_call: TRBV19
d_call: TRBD1

cdr3_aa: CASSEGGRSTEAFF
cdr3_nt: TGTGCCAGCAGTGAAGGGGGGAGGAGCACTGAAGCTTTCTTT
j_call: TRBJ1-1
cdr3_length: 14
clone_size: .
v_call: TRBV6-1
d_call: .

cdr3_aa: CASSDSNRGYEQYF
cdr3_nt: TGTGCCAGCAGTGACTCGAATCGGGGATACGAGCAGTACTTC
j_call: TRBJ2-7
cdr3_length: 14
clone_size: .
v_call: TRBV6-4
d_call: .

cdr3_aa: CASSTGTAYNSPLHF
cdr3_nt: TGTGCCAGCAGTACCGGGACAGCCTATAATTCACCCCTCCACTTT
j_call: TRBJ1-6
cdr3_length: 15
clone_size: .
v_call: TRBV28
d_call: TRBD1

cdr3_aa: CATSPIPGAGNTIYF
cdr3_nt: TGTGCCACCAGCCCCATTCCGGGAGCTGGAAACACCATATATTTT
j_call: TRBJ1-3
cdr3_length: 15
clone_size: .
v_call: TRBV15
d_call: .

cdr3_aa: CASSPETGDNSPLHF
cdr3_nt: TGTGCCAGCTCACCAGAGACAGGGGATAATTCACCCCTCCACTTT
j_call: TRBJ1-6
cdr3_length: 15
clone_size: .
v_call: TRBV18
d_call: TRBD1

cdr3_aa: CASSPGGLNTEAFF
cdr3_nt: TGCGCCAGCAGCCCGGGGGGGCTGAACACTGAAGCTTTCTTT
j_call: TRBJ1-1
cdr3_length: 14
clone_size: .
v_call: TRBV5-1
d_call: .

cdr3_aa: CSASTGNQPQHF
cdr3_nt: TGCAGTGCTAGTACCGGGAATCAGCCCCAGCATTTT
j_call: TRBJ1-5
cdr3_length: 12
clone_size: once
v_call: TRBV20-1
d_call: .

cdr3_aa: CAWSRDSSYNEQFF
cdr3_nt: TGTGCCTGGAGCCGGGACAGCTCCTACAATGAGCAGTTCTTC
j_call: TRBJ2-1
cdr3_length: 14
clone_size: .
v_call: TRBV30
d_call: TRBD1

cdr3_aa: CAISGGKSTEAFF
cdr3_nt: TGTGCCATCAGTGGTGGTAAGAGCACTGAAGCTTTCTTT
j_call: TRBJ1-1
cdr3_length: 13
clone_size: .
v_call: TRBV10-3
d_call: .

cdr3_aa: CASSTGTSYQETQYF
cdr3_nt: TGTGCCAGCAGCACCGGGACTTCCTACCAAGAGACCCAGTACTTC
j_call: TRBJ2-5
cdr3_length: 15
clone_size: .
v_call: TRBV14
d_call: .

cdr3_aa: CASSERGPSYNEQFF
cdr3_nt: TGCGCCAGCTCTGAGCGGGGCCCCTCCTACAATGAGCAGTTCTTC
j_call: TRBJ2-1
cdr3_length: 15
clone_size: .
v_call: TRBV5-1
d_call: TRBD2

cdr3_aa: CASSPVRGRYLSGANVLTF
cdr3_nt: TGTGCCAGCAGCCCCGTCAGGGGGAGGTATCTCTCTGGGGCCAACGTCCTGACTTTC
j_call: TRBJ2-6
cdr3_length: 19
clone_size: .
v_call: TRBV7-2
d_call: .

cdr3_aa: CASSVVEGTQYF
cdr3_nt: TGTGCCAGCAGCGTAGTGGAGGGTACGCAGTATTTT
j_call: TRBJ2-3
cdr3_length: 12
clone_size: .
v_call: TRBV9
d_call: .

cdr3_aa: CASSPGQPKKEKLFF
cdr3_nt: TGTGCCAGCAGCCCGGGACAGCCTAAGAAGGAAAAACTGTTTTTT
j_call: TRBJ1-4
cdr3_length: 15
clone_size: .
v_call: TRBV5-4
d_call: TRBD1

cdr3_aa: CASSFERGDQPQHF
cdr3_nt: TGTGCCAGCAGTTTTGAAAGGGGTGATCAGCCCCAGCATTTT
j_call: TRBJ1-5
cdr3_length: 14
clone_size: .
v_call: TRBV27
d_call: .

cdr3_aa: CASSAGTVDAEQETQYF
cdr3_nt: TGTGCCAGCAGCGCCGGGACAGTTGATGCAGAACAAGAGACCCAGTACTTC
j_call: TRBJ2-5
cdr3_length: 17
clone_size: once
v_call: TRBV9
d_call: TRBD1

cdr3_aa: CASSHRTGDTEAFF
cdr3_nt: TGTGCCAGCAGCCATAGGACAGGGGATACTGAAGCTTTCTTT
j_call: TRBJ1-1
cdr3_length: 14
clone_size: few
v_call: TRBV7-9
d_call: TRBD1

cdr3_aa: CASSLANRGRLNTEAFF
cdr3_nt: TGCGCCAGCAGCTTGGCCAACCGTGGGAGACTGAACACTGAAGCTTTCTTT
j_call: TRBJ1-1
cdr3_length: 17
clone_size: .
v_call: TRBV5-1
d_call: .

cdr3_aa: CATQMGVGALNYGYTF
cdr3_nt: TGTGCCACCCAAATGGGGGTGGGGGCCCTAAACTATGGCTACACCTTC
j_call: TRBJ1-2
cdr3_length: 16
clone_size: once
v_call: TRBV21-1
d_call: .

cdr3_aa: CASAASGGFSYEQYF
cdr3_nt: TGTGCCAGCGCCGCTAGCGGGGGCTTCTCCTACGAGCAGTACTTC
j_call: TRBJ2-7
cdr3_length: 15
clone_size: .
v_call: TRBV4-2
d_call: TRBD2

cdr3_aa: CASSLVPGGHPNYGYTF
cdr3_nt: TGTGCCAGCAGCTTGGTCCCAGGGGGACACCCTAACTATGGCTACACCTTC
j_call: TRBJ1-2
cdr3_length: 17
clone_size: .
v_call: TRBV5-4
d_call: TRBD1

cdr3_aa: CASSSDGGYGYTF
cdr3_nt: TGTGCCAGCTCATCAGACGGGGGCTATGGCTACACCTTC
j_call: TRBJ1-2
cdr3_length: 13
clone_size: .
v_call: TRBV18
d_call: .

cdr3_aa: CASGAGSIQYF
cdr3_nt: TGTGCCAGCGGGGCAGGGTCCATTCAGTACTTC
j_call: TRBJ2-4
cdr3_length: 11
clone_size: .
v_call: TRBV6-5
d_call: .

cdr3_aa: CASSQDNRADYGYTF
cdr3_nt: TGTGCCAGCAGCCAAGATAACAGGGCAGACTATGGCTACACCTTC
j_call: TRBJ1-2
cdr3_length: 15
clone_size: .
v_call: TRBV14
d_call: .

cdr3_aa: CSVGGGFGYTF
cdr3_nt: TGCAGCGTGGGCGGAGGGTTCGGCTACACCTTC
j_call: TRBJ1-2
cdr3_length: 11
clone_size: once
v_call: TRBV29-1
d_call: .

cdr3_aa: CASSLGGGPYNEQFF
cdr3_nt: TGCGCCAGCAGCTTGGGCGGGGGACCCTACAATGAGCAGTTCTTC
j_call: TRBJ2-1
cdr3_length: 15
clone_size: .
v_call: TRBV5-1
d_call: TRBD2

cdr3_aa: CASSMGLSYNSPLHF
cdr3_nt: TGTGCCAGCAGCATGGGGCTGTCCTATAATTCACCCCTCCACTTT
j_call: TRBJ1-6
cdr3_length: 15
clone_size: once
v_call: TRBV21-1
d_call: .

cdr3_aa: CASSYMGQRGQPQHF
cdr3_nt: TGTGCCAGCAGTTACATGGGACAGCGAGGTCAGCCCCAGCATTTT
j_call: TRBJ1-5
cdr3_length: 15
clone_size: few
v_call: TRBV6-2/TRBV6-3
d_call: TRBD1

cdr3_aa: CASSPPTGNTEAFF
cdr3_nt: TGTGCCAGTAGTCCCCCTACAGGGAACACTGAAGCTTTCTTT
j_call: TRBJ1-1
cdr3_length: 14
clone_size: .
v_call: TRBV19
d_call: .

cdr3_aa: CASSLRGRDYGYTF
cdr3_nt: TGTGCCAGCAGCTTAAGGGGCAGGGACTATGGCTACACCTTC
j_call: TRBJ1-2
cdr3_length: 14
clone_size: .
v_call: TRBV13
d_call: .

cdr3_aa: CAWSAPLTGKGEKLFF
cdr3_nt: TGTGCCTGGAGTGCCCCCCTTACAGGGAAGGGTGAAAAACTGTTTTTT
j_call: TRBJ1-4
cdr3_length: 16
clone_size: .
v_call: TRBV30
d_call: .